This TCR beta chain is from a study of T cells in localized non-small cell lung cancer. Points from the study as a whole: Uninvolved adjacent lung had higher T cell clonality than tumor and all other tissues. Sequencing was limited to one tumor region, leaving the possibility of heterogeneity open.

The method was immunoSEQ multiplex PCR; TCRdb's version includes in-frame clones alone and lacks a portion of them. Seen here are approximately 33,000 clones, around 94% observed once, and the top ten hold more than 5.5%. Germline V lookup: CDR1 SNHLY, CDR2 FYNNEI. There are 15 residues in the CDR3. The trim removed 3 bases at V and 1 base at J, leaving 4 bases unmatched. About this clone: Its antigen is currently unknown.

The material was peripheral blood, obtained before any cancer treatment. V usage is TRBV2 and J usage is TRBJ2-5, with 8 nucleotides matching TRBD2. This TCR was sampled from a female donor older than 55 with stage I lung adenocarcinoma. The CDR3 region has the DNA TGTGCCAGCAGTGAGCCTGGACTAGCCCAAGAGACCCAGTACTTC. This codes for CASSEPGLAQETQYF. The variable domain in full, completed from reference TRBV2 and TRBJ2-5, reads EPEVTQTPSHQVTQMGQEVILRCVPISNHLYFYWYRQILGQKVEFLVSFYNNEISEKSEIFDDQFSVERPDGSNFTLKIRSTKLEDSAMYFCASSEPGLAQETQYFGPGTRLLVL.